This section outlines one T cell receptor beta chain sequence together with its context. The antigen is unknown. The sample originates from a study of T cell repertoires in aging, cancer and after chemotherapy. TCR beta rearrangements were amplified from peripheral blood genomic DNA. Rearranged V-D-J TRB sequences were amplified with a mixed TRB-A/B primer pool. From the multiplex PCR reads, TCRdb called clonotypes with MiXCR, one entry per CDR3 protein. The table shows approximately 20,000 distinct CDR3 sequences, with 30% to 45% occurring only once. Whole-study findings and limits: Age-matched healthy donors had significantly more diverse, less clonal blood TCR repertoires than untreated cancer patients.

Deletions cut 3 bases from V and 2 bases from J, with 9 bases between. The CDR3 runs to 14 residues. The germline gives CDR1 KGHDR, CDR2 SFDVKD. The chain employs TRBV24-1 and TRBJ2-5; D is ambiguous. The source is a human donor with a solid tumor. Sequencing was done on a sample of blood. Here the CDR3 reads CATSDVRLQETQYF. The CDR3 nucleotides read TGTGCCACCAGTGATGTTAGGCTACAAGAGACCCAGTACTTC.